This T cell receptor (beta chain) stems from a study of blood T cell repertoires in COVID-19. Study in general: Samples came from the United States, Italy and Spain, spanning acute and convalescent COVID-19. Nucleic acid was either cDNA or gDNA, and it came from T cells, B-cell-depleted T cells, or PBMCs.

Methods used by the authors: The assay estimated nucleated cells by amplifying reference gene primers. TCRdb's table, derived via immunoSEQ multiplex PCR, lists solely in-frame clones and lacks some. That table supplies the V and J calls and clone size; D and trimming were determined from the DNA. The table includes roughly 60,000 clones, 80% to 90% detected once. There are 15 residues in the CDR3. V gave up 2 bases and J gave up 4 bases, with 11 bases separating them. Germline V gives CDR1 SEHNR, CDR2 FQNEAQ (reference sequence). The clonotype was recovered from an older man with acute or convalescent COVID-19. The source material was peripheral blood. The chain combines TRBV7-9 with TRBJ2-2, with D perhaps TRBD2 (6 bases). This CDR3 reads CASSLLRESTGELFF. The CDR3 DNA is TGTGCCAGCAGCTTACTACGGGAGTCCACCGGGGAGCTGTTTTTT.